Listed here is a single T cell receptor beta chain. The table lists this clonotype with a few counts. It has no known antigen specificity. Base qualities are not recorded, but no much larger clone differs from it by a single base. The entry originates in a study (dated by TCRdb to between 2015 and 2016). Background on the whole study: The study investigated the origins of HIV persistence in individuals who naturally controlled HIV infection.

Library generation was performed with 5' RACE. The reads were generated on an Illumina HiSeq 2000. TCRdb's own reprocessing of the public reads used fastp at Q25 and MiXCR and kept productive beta chains. Rows matching on CDR3 protein sequence are summarized as one entry with the most common DNA and genes. The sample table records about 1,500 distinct CDR3 sequences; less than 10% of these occur just once. Approximately 11% of the sample comes from the top ten. Per the germline V gene (reference sequence), LNHNV is the CDR1 and YYDKDF is the CDR2. Including cysteine and phenylalanine, the CDR3 has 15 amino acids. This entry keeps only the CDR3 DNA: 45 bases, framed from base 1. Between the V and J ends, shortened by 8 bases and 4 bases respectively, the junction contains 18 bases.

The sequence was obtained from a female donor with HIV. What was sequenced was central memory T cells from blood PBMCs. What the cell subset or site label conveys for this sample: central memory CD4+ T cells. Rearrangement joined TRBV15 to TRBJ1-5, with a tentative D gene TRBD1 over 5 matching bases. The nucleotide sequence reads TGTGCCACCTCAGCCCGGGGGGACGGGAATCAGCCCCAGCATTTT. This sequence encodes CATSARGDGNQPQHF.